These T cell receptor beta chains were read from a single sample in a study of CD8 T cells in ankylosing spondylitis. TCRdb independently ran MiXCR on the 5' RACE reads; one entry per CDR3 protein. The sample has about 160,000 distinct CDR3 sequences, about a sixth seen once. Sequencing was done on a sample of blood, either unsorted or a sorted T cell fraction (not recorded which). The receptors were sampled from a male donor with ankylosing spondylitis or in good health (not recorded which). CDR3s include the opening cysteine and the closing phenylalanine or tryptophan. D genes are given only for firm matches. Expanded clones are given a class, and other clones once, few, many or no size at all.

many,TRBJ2-5,-,TRBV28,TGTGCCAGCAGTTTATGGGGTCTACGACGGGAAGACAGGACCCAGTACTTC,CASSLWGLRREDRTQYF
-,TRBJ1-2,TRBD1,TRBV20-1,TGCAGTGCAGGACAGGGGGCATTTGACTATGGCTACACCTTC,CSAGQGAFDYGYTF
few,TRBJ2-2,-,TRBV19,TGTGCCAGTAGTATACAGCAGGGCCCCGGGGAGCTGTTTTTT,CASSIQQGPGELFF
many,TRBJ2-1,TRBD2,TRBV28,TGTGCCAGCAGTTCGTCCGGGACTAGCGGGAGGAACAATGAGCAGTTCTTC,CASSSSGTSGRNNEQFF
-,TRBJ2-3,TRBD2,TRBV12-3/TRBV12-4,TGTGCCAGCAGTTTGGGGACTAGCGGGTCCCGCGCTAGCACAGATACGCAGTATTTT,CASSLGTSGSRASTDTQYF
-,TRBJ2-7,-,TRBV14,TGTGCCAGCAGGGGGATAACTTACGAGCAGTACTTC,CASRGITYEQYF
-,TRBJ2-3,-,TRBV20-1,TGCAGTGGAGAAGGGGTAGATACGCAGTATTTT,CSGEGVDTQYF
few,TRBJ1-5,-,TRBV20-1,TGCAGTGCTAGAACCGGACAGTTACTTAGCAATCAGCCCCAGCATTTT,CSARTGQLLSNQPQHF
-,TRBJ2-1,-,TRBV29-1,TGCAGCGTTGGTGATAGCGGACTCTCCTACAATGAGCAGTTCTTC,CSVGDSGLSYNEQFF
many,TRBJ2-1,TRBD2,TRBV20-1,TGCAGTGCTAGAGAACACCGGACTAGAGGGAATGAGCAGTTCTTC,CSAREHRTRGNEQFF
many,TRBJ2-5,TRBD1,TRBV4-1,TGCGCCAGCAGCCTTCTCGGGGGACAGGGGAGAGAGACCCAGTACTTC,CASSLLGGQGRETQYF
many,TRBJ2-3,-,TRBV5-1,TGCGCCAGCAGCTTGACCGGGAGTGAAGATACGCAGTATTTT,CASSLTGSEDTQYF
-,TRBJ1-1,TRBD1,TRBV19,TGTGCCAGTAGTACCGGACAGGGTGCAGCTTTCTTT,CASSTGQGAAFF
-,TRBJ2-7,TRBD2,TRBV20-1,TGCAGTTTAACTGCCGGACTAGCGGGAGGTACGAGCGAGCAGTACTTC,CSLTAGLAGGTSEQYF
-,TRBJ2-3,-,TRBV5-4,TGTGCCAGCAGCTTGGAGCTCCTGAACGCTGATACGCAGTATTTT,CASSLELLNADTQYF
few,TRBJ2-1,TRBD1,TRBV5-1,TGCGCCAGCAGATCGGACAGGCCCAGGTACAATGAGCAGTTCTTC,CASRSDRPRYNEQFF
many,TRBJ1-4,-,TRBV5-1,TGCGCCAGCAGCTTCAACACAGGGCGCACTAATGAAAAACTGTTTTTT,CASSFNTGRTNEKLFF
few,TRBJ1-1,-,TRBV30,TGTGCCTGGAGGCAGACGGCGGTAACTGAAGCTTTCTTT,CAWRQTAVTEAFF
-,TRBJ2-3,-,TRBV6-5,TGTGCCAGCAGCACCCAGGGCCCAGATACGCAGTATTTT,CASSTQGPDTQYF
-,TRBJ2-7,-,TRBV7-8,TGTGCCAGCAGCCCGACCCTCGCGGCCTCCTACGAGCAGTACTTC,CASSPTLAASYEQYF
few,TRBJ2-6,-,TRBV30,TGTGCCTGGAGCAACCCGGGACGTCACTCTGGGGCCAACGTCCTGACTTTC,CAWSNPGRHSGANVLTF
many,TRBJ1-2,-,TRBV28,TGTGCCAGCAGTTTGCAGGTCTATGGCTACACCTTC,CASSLQVYGYTF